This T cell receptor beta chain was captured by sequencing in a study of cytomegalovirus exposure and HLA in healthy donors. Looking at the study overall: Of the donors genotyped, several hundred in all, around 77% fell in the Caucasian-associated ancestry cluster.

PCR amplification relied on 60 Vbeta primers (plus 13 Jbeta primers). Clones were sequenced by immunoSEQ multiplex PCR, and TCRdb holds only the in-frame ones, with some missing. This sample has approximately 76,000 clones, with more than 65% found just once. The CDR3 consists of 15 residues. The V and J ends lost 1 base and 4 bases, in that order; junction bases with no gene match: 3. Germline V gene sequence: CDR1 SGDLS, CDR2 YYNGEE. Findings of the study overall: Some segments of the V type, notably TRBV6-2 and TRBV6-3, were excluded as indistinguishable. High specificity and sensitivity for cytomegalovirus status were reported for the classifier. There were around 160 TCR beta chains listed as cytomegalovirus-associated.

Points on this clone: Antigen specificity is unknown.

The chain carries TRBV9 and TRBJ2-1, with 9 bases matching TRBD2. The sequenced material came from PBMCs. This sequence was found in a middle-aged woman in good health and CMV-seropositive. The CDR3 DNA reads TGTGCCAGCAGCGTATCCGCGGGGGGGTACAATGAGCAGTTCTTC. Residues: CASSVSAGGYNEQFF. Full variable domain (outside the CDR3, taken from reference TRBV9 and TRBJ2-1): DSGVTQTPKHLITATGQRVTLRCSPRSGDLSVYWYQQSLDQGLQFLIQYYNGEERAKGNILERFSAQQFPDLHSELNLSSLELGDSALYFCASSVSAGGYNEQFFGPGTRLTVL.